Shown below are 6 T cell receptor beta chains from a single sample sequenced in a study of technical replicates of blood from a handful of donors. This table comes from immunoSEQ multiplex PCR, and its TCRdb copy is limited to in-frame clones, with some not included. The sample has 75,000 to 95,000 clones; approximately 94% are singletons. The sample taken for sequencing was T cells isolated from PBMCs. Receptor source: a human donor in good health.

The chain couples TRBV10-1 to TRBJ2-1; TRBD2 agrees at 7 bases. The V and J ends lost 3 bases and 2 bases, in that order; junction bases with no gene match: 4. Per the germline V gene, CDR1 is WNHNN and CDR2 is SYGVQD (reference sequence). CDR3 length equals 15 residues. In DNA form, the CDR3 reads TGCGCCAGCAGTGATAGGGACTATACCTACAATGAGCAGTTCTTC. Translating it yields CASSDRDYTYNEQFF.

This chain uses TRBV25-1 with TRBJ2-1; D is unclear. V was clipped by 5 bases and J by 9 bases, with 8 bases between them. The CDR3 consists of 11 residues. CDR1 and CDR2 (germline): MGHDK, SYGVNS. The CDR3 DNA follows: TGTGCCAGCAGTTACGCAGGTGAGCAGTTCTTC. Residues: CASSYAGEQFF.

The chain links TRBV2 to TRBJ1-5, with D tentatively TRBD1 (5 bases). The V end lost 7 bases, the J end lost 6 bases, and 13 bases lay between the germline ends. Germline CDR1 and CDR2: SNHLY and FYNNEI. The CDR3 covers 13 residues. The chain's CDR3 is CASTPRVGQPQHF. The CDR3 coding sequence is TGTGCCAGCACACCCAGGGTGGGTCAGCCCCAGCATTTT.

The chain has TRBV19 and TRBJ1-5; no reliable D call. V gave up 1 base and J gave up 5 bases, with 9 bases separating them. CDR1 LNHDA and CDR2 SQIVND come from the germline V gene (reference sequence). This CDR3 spans 14 amino acids. The CDR3 nucleotides are TGTGCCAGTAGTATAGTCCAGCGGGATCAGCCCCAGCATTTT. As protein: CASSIVQRDQPQHF. Together with reference TRBV19 and TRBJ1-5, the CDR3 gives the full variable domain: DGGITQSPKYLFRKEGQNVTLSCEQNLNHDAMYWYRQDPGQGLRLIYYSQIVNDFQKGDIAEGYSVSREKKESFPLTVTSAQKNPTAFYLCASSIVQRDQPQHFGDGTRLSIL.

The chain carries TRBV5-6 and TRBJ2-2; 7 positions match TRBD1. Germline-derived CDR1 and CDR2 are SGHDT and YYEEEE. Trimming cost V 4 bases and J 5 bases; bases outside gene matches: 8. This CDR3 spans 15 amino acids. The DNA for the CDR3 is TGTGCCAGCAGCCGATACAGGGGTTATACCGGGGAGCTGTTTTTT. Translating gives CASSRYRGYTGELFF.

This rearrangement joins TRBV5-1 to TRBJ2-7; D uncertain. Trimming pared 0 bases from V and 1 base from J, leaving 11 bases between. The CDR3 is 15 residues long. The germline V gene has CDR1 SGHRS and CDR2 YFSETQ. The CDR3 loop reads CASSLGLIKSYEQYF. CDR3 bases: TGCGCCAGCAGCTTGGGTCTAATAAAATCCTACGAGCAGTACTTC.